Listed below are T cell receptor beta chains from one sample, sequenced in a study of blood T cell repertoires in COVID-19. Measured with immunoSEQ multiplex PCR; TCRdb has only the in-frame clones, and not every one. The table has 90,000 to 140,000 clones, approximately 80% seen once; the top ten hold 15%. Sequenced material: peripheral blood. The receptors derive from a woman aged 80 or over with acute or convalescent COVID-19. The CDR3 runs from the conserved cysteine through the conserved F or W. D genes are given only for firm matches. A row's size may be missing; if present it is once, few, many or a size class.

j_call: TRBJ2-7; d_call: .; v_call: TRBV5-8; clone_size: .; cdr3_nt: TGTGCCAGCAGCTTGCGCAGAACCTACGAGCAGTACTTC; cdr3_aa: CASSLRRTYEQYF
j_call: TRBJ1-2; d_call: TRBD1; v_call: TRBV12-3/TRBV12-4; clone_size: .; cdr3_nt: TGTGCCAGCAGTTCAGGGGGCGGGTATGGCTACACCTTC; cdr3_aa: CASSSGGGYGYTF
j_call: TRBJ2-5; d_call: .; v_call: TRBV24-1; clone_size: .; cdr3_nt: TGTGCCACCAGTCGGTCCCCTCAAGAGACCCAGTACTTC; cdr3_aa: CATSRSPQETQYF
j_call: TRBJ2-5; d_call: TRBD2; v_call: TRBV28; clone_size: .; cdr3_nt: TGTGCCAGCAGTTTTATAATGGGGGGGAATCAAGAGACCCAGTACTTC; cdr3_aa: CASSFIMGGNQETQYF
j_call: TRBJ2-5; d_call: TRBD2; v_call: TRBV9; clone_size: .; cdr3_nt: TGTGCCAGCAGCGTTTACGGGACTAGCGGGCCTCACTTC; cdr3_aa: CASSVYGTSGPHF
j_call: TRBJ1-2; d_call: TRBD1; v_call: TRBV5-1; clone_size: .; cdr3_nt: TGCGCCAGCAGCCTCGGACAGGGGGGATATGGCTACACCTTC; cdr3_aa: CASSLGQGGYGYTF
j_call: TRBJ1-4; d_call: .; v_call: TRBV25-1; clone_size: .; cdr3_nt: TGTGCCAGCAGTGAATATCAGGGACATGGTAATGAAAAACTGTTTTTT; cdr3_aa: CASSEYQGHGNEKLFF
j_call: TRBJ2-1; d_call: TRBD2; v_call: TRBV11-1; clone_size: .; cdr3_nt: TGTGCCAGCAGCTTCCGGAGACTAGCAGATGAGCAGTTCTTC; cdr3_aa: CASSFRRLADEQFF
j_call: TRBJ1-3; d_call: .; v_call: TRBV7-9; clone_size: .; cdr3_nt: TGTGCCAGCAGCTTAGAAGCCCTTGGAAACACCATATATTTT; cdr3_aa: CASSLEALGNTIYF
j_call: TRBJ1-2; d_call: .; v_call: TRBV4-2; clone_size: few; cdr3_nt: TGTGCCAGCAGCCAAGATAGTTGGACAGTCTATGGCTACACCTTC; cdr3_aa: CASSQDSWTVYGYTF
j_call: TRBJ2-5; d_call: TRBD1; v_call: TRBV12-5; clone_size: .; cdr3_nt: TGTGCTAGTGGTTTGGGACAGGGGTACCAAGAGACCCAGTACTTC; cdr3_aa: CASGLGQGYQETQYF
j_call: TRBJ2-1; d_call: TRBD1; v_call: TRBV2; clone_size: .; cdr3_nt: TGTGCCAGCAGTCCCACAGGGGAATCCTACAATGAGCAGTTCTTC; cdr3_aa: CASSPTGESYNEQFF
j_call: TRBJ2-4; d_call: .; v_call: TRBV7-9; clone_size: once; cdr3_nt: TGTGCCAGCAGCTTAGACAGGGATGCGACTCGAGACTTC; cdr3_aa: CASSLDRDATRDF
j_call: TRBJ2-2; d_call: TRBD2; v_call: TRBV2; clone_size: .; cdr3_nt: TGTGCCAGCAAGACTAGCGGGATGGGGTCCGGGGAGCTGTTTTTT; cdr3_aa: CASKTSGMGSGELFF
j_call: TRBJ2-3; d_call: TRBD2; v_call: TRBV7-8; clone_size: few; cdr3_nt: TGTGCCAGCAGCGCCCCGGGACTAGGGACAGATACGCAGTATTTT; cdr3_aa: CASSAPGLGTDTQYF
j_call: TRBJ1-6; d_call: TRBD1; v_call: TRBV19; clone_size: .; cdr3_nt: TGTGCCAGTACCCAGTCGGACAGGGTAAATTCACCCCTCCACTTT; cdr3_aa: CASTQSDRVNSPLHF
j_call: TRBJ2-1; d_call: TRBD2; v_call: TRBV19; clone_size: .; cdr3_nt: TGTGCCAGTAGTCTGAGTAGCGGGACCTATGAGCAGTTCTTC; cdr3_aa: CASSLSSGTYEQFF
j_call: TRBJ2-4; d_call: TRBD2; v_call: TRBV11-2; clone_size: .; cdr3_nt: TGTGCCAGCAGCTTAGGTTTAGCGGGGAACAAAAACATTCAGTACTTC; cdr3_aa: CASSLGLAGNKNIQYF
j_call: TRBJ2-1; d_call: TRBD2; v_call: TRBV18; clone_size: .; cdr3_nt: TGTGCCAGCTCACCGGGCGGGGGGACCAATGAGCAGTTCTTC; cdr3_aa: CASSPGGGTNEQFF
j_call: TRBJ1-1; d_call: .; v_call: TRBV30; clone_size: few; cdr3_nt: TGTGCCTGGAGTGTATCAGGGGTCAACACTGAAGCTTTCTTT; cdr3_aa: CAWSVSGVNTEAFF
j_call: TRBJ2-5; d_call: TRBD2; v_call: TRBV5-6; clone_size: .; cdr3_nt: TGTGCCAGCAGCTATGGGACTAGCGGGAGACGGAGAGGAGAGACCCAGTACTTC; cdr3_aa: CASSYGTSGRRRGETQYF
j_call: TRBJ2-5; d_call: TRBD2; v_call: TRBV19; clone_size: once; cdr3_nt: TGTGCCAGTAGTATTGCGAGCGGGAGCCAAGAGACCCAGTACTTC; cdr3_aa: CASSIASGSQETQYF
j_call: TRBJ2-5; d_call: TRBD1; v_call: TRBV6-6; clone_size: few; cdr3_nt: TGTGCCAGCAGCCCCCGGGACAGGGGAGAAGAGACCCAGTACTTC; cdr3_aa: CASSPRDRGEETQYF
j_call: TRBJ2-3; d_call: .; v_call: TRBV28; clone_size: .; cdr3_nt: TGTGCCAGCAGTTTAGTTCGGGATACGCAGTATTTT; cdr3_aa: CASSLVRDTQYF
j_call: TRBJ1-5; d_call: .; v_call: TRBV11-2; clone_size: .; cdr3_nt: TGTGCCAGCAGCCCCCGTTTATCCCAGCATTTT; cdr3_aa: CASSPRLSQHF
j_call: TRBJ1-4; d_call: .; v_call: TRBV15; clone_size: .; cdr3_nt: TGTGCCACCAGCAGAGCTCCGGGTGGAAATGAAAAACTGTTTTTT; cdr3_aa: CATSRAPGGNEKLFF
j_call: TRBJ2-7; d_call: .; v_call: TRBV5-8; clone_size: .; cdr3_nt: TGTGCCAGCAGCTTGAGCAGGTCCGAGCAGTACTTC; cdr3_aa: CASSLSRSEQYF
j_call: TRBJ2-7; d_call: .; v_call: TRBV19; clone_size: .; cdr3_nt: TGTGCCAGTAGTACACAGGAGTCCTACGAGCAGTACTTC; cdr3_aa: CASSTQESYEQYF
j_call: TRBJ2-5; d_call: TRBD1; v_call: TRBV12-3/TRBV12-4; clone_size: few; cdr3_nt: TGTGCCAGCAGCACGGACAGGGAGGAGACCCAGTACTTC; cdr3_aa: CASSTDREETQYF
j_call: TRBJ1-4; d_call: .; v_call: TRBV7-2; clone_size: .; cdr3_nt: TGTGCCAGCGCAAAGGGGCAAGAAAAACTGTTTTTT; cdr3_aa: CASAKGQEKLFF
j_call: TRBJ1-1; d_call: .; v_call: TRBV27; clone_size: few; cdr3_nt: TGTGCCAGCAGCTTCAGGGGCAACACTGAAGCTTTCTTT; cdr3_aa: CASSFRGNTEAFF
j_call: TRBJ2-2; d_call: .; v_call: TRBV24-1; clone_size: .; cdr3_nt: TGTGCCACCTCGTCGGGAAACACCGGGGAGCTGTTTTTT; cdr3_aa: CATSSGNTGELFF
j_call: TRBJ2-5; d_call: .; v_call: TRBV3-1/TRBV3-2; clone_size: once; cdr3_nt: TGTGCCAGCAGCCCCTCCTACCAAGAGACCCAGTACTTC; cdr3_aa: CASSPSYQETQYF
j_call: TRBJ2-3; d_call: .; v_call: TRBV5-4; clone_size: .; cdr3_nt: TGTGCCGTTGGGACTGATACAGATACGCAGTATTTT; cdr3_aa: CAVGTDTDTQYF
j_call: TRBJ1-5; d_call: .; v_call: TRBV7-9; clone_size: .; cdr3_nt: TGTGCCAGCAGCCCCGACAGAAGGTCCAATCAGCCCCAGCATTTT; cdr3_aa: CASSPDRRSNQPQHF
j_call: TRBJ2-1; d_call: TRBD2; v_call: TRBV5-1; clone_size: .; cdr3_nt: TGCGCCAGCAGCTTGGGGGCTAGCGGGGGCAATGAGCAGTTCTTC; cdr3_aa: CASSLGASGGNEQFF
j_call: TRBJ2-7; d_call: .; v_call: TRBV4-1; clone_size: .; cdr3_nt: TGCGCCAGCAGCTTCCGGACTTGGAGCGACGAGCAGTACTTC; cdr3_aa: CASSFRTWSDEQYF
j_call: TRBJ1-2; d_call: TRBD1; v_call: TRBV4-1; clone_size: .; cdr3_nt: TGCGCCAGCAGCCAAGGTGGACAGGGGGCTAACTATGGCTACACCTTC; cdr3_aa: CASSQGGQGANYGYTF
j_call: TRBJ2-2; d_call: .; v_call: TRBV5-1; clone_size: .; cdr3_nt: TGCGCCAGCAGCCGGGGAGACACGGACACCGGGGAGCTGTTTTTT; cdr3_aa: CASSRGDTDTGELFF
j_call: TRBJ2-7; d_call: .; v_call: TRBV10-2; clone_size: .; cdr3_nt: TGCGCCAGCAGACAGGACCCCTACGAGCAGTACTTC; cdr3_aa: CASRQDPYEQYF
j_call: TRBJ2-1; d_call: TRBD2; v_call: TRBV6-5; clone_size: .; cdr3_nt: TGTGCCAGCACCGGGGGAGGGAGCTCCTACAATGAGCAGTTCTTC; cdr3_aa: CASTGGGSSYNEQFF
j_call: TRBJ2-6; d_call: TRBD1; v_call: TRBV11-2; clone_size: .; cdr3_nt: TGTGCCAGCAGCCCCCGACAGGGGGGGGCCAACGTCCTGACTTTC; cdr3_aa: CASSPRQGGANVLTF
j_call: TRBJ2-3; d_call: TRBD2; v_call: TRBV6-2/TRBV6-3; clone_size: many; cdr3_nt: TGTGCCAGCAGTTACAGGACTAGACAAGATACGCAGTATTTT; cdr3_aa: CASSYRTRQDTQYF
j_call: TRBJ2-5; d_call: .; v_call: TRBV5-1; clone_size: .; cdr3_nt: TGCGCCAGCAGCTTTAATCTCCAAGAGACCCAGTACTTC; cdr3_aa: CASSFNLQETQYF
j_call: TRBJ2-2; d_call: TRBD2; v_call: TRBV18; clone_size: few; cdr3_nt: TGTGCCAGCTCACCACAAGCGGGAGGCGTTTCTGGGGAGCTGTTTTTT; cdr3_aa: CASSPQAGGVSGELFF
j_call: TRBJ2-2; d_call: TRBD1; v_call: TRBV28; clone_size: few; cdr3_nt: TGTGCCAGCAGTGGACAGGGGAACACCGGGGAGCTGTTTTTT; cdr3_aa: CASSGQGNTGELFF
j_call: TRBJ2-5; d_call: .; v_call: TRBV29-1; clone_size: .; cdr3_nt: TGCAGCGTTGGTTTTCGGGAGACCCAGTACTTC; cdr3_aa: CSVGFRETQYF
j_call: TRBJ1-6; d_call: .; v_call: TRBV4-1; clone_size: .; cdr3_nt: TGCGCCAGCAGCCAAGATACCGGGACAAGCTATAATTCACCCCTCCACTTT; cdr3_aa: CASSQDTGTSYNSPLHF
j_call: TRBJ1-1; d_call: .; v_call: TRBV9; clone_size: .; cdr3_nt: TGTGCCAGCAGTTCCGACAGGTTGAGGACCACTGAAGCTTTCTTT; cdr3_aa: CASSSDRLRTTEAFF
j_call: TRBJ2-3; d_call: .; v_call: TRBV11-3; clone_size: few; cdr3_nt: TGTGCCAGCAGCTTAGGGGCTAGCACAGATACGCAGTATTTT; cdr3_aa: CASSLGASTDTQYF
j_call: TRBJ2-6; d_call: TRBD1; v_call: TRBV5-4; clone_size: .; cdr3_nt: TGTGCCAGCAGCCGACCGGGACAGGGGGGCACTGGGGCCAACGTCCTGACTTTC; cdr3_aa: CASSRPGQGGTGANVLTF
j_call: TRBJ1-5; d_call: .; v_call: TRBV24-1; clone_size: .; cdr3_nt: TGTGCCACCAGTGATTCAGGATTTTATAGCAATCAGCCCCAGCATTTT; cdr3_aa: CATSDSGFYSNQPQHF
j_call: TRBJ1-5; d_call: .; v_call: TRBV2; clone_size: .; cdr3_nt: TGTGCCAGCAGTGAAGCCACCCAAGACAGCCCCCAGCATTTT; cdr3_aa: CASSEATQDSPQHF
j_call: TRBJ2-3; d_call: TRBD2; v_call: TRBV5-1; clone_size: .; cdr3_nt: TGCGCCAGCAGCTTGGCGGGAGGGCATCCAGATACGCAGTATTTT; cdr3_aa: CASSLAGGHPDTQYF
j_call: TRBJ1-2; d_call: .; v_call: TRBV5-1; clone_size: .; cdr3_nt: TGCGCCAGCAGCTTGGGTAAGGGAGTCGATGGCTACACCTTC; cdr3_aa: CASSLGKGVDGYTF